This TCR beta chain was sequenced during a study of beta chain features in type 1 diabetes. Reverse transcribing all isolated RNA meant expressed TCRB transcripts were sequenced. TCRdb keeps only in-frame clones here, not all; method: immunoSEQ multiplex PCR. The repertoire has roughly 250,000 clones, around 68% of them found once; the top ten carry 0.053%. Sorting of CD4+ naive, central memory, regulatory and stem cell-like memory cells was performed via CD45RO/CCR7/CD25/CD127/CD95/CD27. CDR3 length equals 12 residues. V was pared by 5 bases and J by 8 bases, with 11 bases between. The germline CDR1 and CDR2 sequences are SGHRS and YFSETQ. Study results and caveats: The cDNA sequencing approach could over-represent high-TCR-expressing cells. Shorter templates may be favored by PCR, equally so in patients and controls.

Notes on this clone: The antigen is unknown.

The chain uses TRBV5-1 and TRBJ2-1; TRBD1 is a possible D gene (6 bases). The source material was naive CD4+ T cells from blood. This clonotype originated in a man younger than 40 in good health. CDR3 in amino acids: CASRGQGYEQFF. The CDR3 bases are TGCGCCAGCAGGGGTCAGGGGTATGAGCAGTTCTTC.